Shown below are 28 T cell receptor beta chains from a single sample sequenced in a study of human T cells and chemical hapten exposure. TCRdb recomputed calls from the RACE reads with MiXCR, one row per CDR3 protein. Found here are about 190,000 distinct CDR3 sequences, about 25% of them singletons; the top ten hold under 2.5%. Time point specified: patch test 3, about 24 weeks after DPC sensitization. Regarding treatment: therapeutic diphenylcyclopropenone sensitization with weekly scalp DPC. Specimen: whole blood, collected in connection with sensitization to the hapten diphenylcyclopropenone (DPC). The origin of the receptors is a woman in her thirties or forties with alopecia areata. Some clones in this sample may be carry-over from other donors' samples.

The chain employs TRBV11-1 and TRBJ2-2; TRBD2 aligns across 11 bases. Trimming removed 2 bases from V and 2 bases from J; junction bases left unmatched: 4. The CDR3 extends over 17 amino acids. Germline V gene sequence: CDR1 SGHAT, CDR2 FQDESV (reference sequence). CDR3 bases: TGTGCCAGCAGCTTAAGTCTAGCGGGAGGCAACACCGGGGAGCTGTTTTTT. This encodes CASSLSLAGGNTGELFF.

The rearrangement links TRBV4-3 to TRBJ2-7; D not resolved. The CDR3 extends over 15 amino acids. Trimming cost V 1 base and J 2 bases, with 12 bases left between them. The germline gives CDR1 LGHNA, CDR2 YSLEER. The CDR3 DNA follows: TGCGCCAGCAGCCAAGGGCCCGATCGTACCTACGAGCAGTACTTC. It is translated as CASSQGPDRTYEQYF.

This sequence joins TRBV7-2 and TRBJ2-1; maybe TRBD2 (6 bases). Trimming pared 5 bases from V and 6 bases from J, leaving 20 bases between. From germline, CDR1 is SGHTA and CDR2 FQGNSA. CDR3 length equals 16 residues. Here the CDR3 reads CASSRGGWGSFNEQFF. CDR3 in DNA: TGTGCCAGCAGCCGCGGAGGGTGGGGTAGTTTCAATGAGCAGTTCTTC.

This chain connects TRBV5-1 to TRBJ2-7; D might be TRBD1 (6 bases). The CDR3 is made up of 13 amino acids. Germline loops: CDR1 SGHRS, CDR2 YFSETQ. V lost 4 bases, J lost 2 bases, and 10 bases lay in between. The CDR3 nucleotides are TGCGCCAGCAGCGTCGGACAGACCTACGAGCAGTACTTC. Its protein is CASSVGQTYEQYF. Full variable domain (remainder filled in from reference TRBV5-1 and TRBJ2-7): KAGVTQTPRYLIKTRGQQVTLSCSPISGHRSVSWYQQTPGQGLQFLFEYFSETQRNKGNFPGRFSGRQFSNSRSEMNVSTLELGDSALYLCASSVGQTYEQYFGPGTRLTVT.

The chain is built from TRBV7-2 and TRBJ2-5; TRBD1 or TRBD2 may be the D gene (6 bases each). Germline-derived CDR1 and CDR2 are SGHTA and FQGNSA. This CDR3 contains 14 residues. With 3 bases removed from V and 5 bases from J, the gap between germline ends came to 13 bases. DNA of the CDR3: TGTGCCAGCAGCTTCGGTCAAGGGGGGGAGACCCAGTACTTC. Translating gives CASSFGQGGETQYF.

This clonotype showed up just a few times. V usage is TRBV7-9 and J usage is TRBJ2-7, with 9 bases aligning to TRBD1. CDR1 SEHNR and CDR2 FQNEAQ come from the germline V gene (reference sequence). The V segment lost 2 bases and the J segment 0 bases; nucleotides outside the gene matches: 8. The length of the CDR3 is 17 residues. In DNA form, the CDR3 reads TGTGCCAGCAGCTTAACCCCGACAGGGGGAGCCTCCTACGAGCAGTACTTC. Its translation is CASSLTPTGGASYEQYF.

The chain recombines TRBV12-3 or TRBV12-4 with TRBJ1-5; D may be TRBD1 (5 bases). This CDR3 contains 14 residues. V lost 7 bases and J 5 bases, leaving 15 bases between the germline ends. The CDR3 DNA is TGTGCCAGCACCCCACGGGGAGGGGATCAGCCCCAGCATTTT. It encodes CASTPRGGDQPQHF.

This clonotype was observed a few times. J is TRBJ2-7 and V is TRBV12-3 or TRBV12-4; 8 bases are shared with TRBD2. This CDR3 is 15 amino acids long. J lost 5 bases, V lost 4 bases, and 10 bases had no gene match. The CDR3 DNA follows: TGTGCCAGCAGTTCGCAAGCGGGAGCGAGAGACGAGCAGTACTTC. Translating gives CASSSQAGARDEQYF.

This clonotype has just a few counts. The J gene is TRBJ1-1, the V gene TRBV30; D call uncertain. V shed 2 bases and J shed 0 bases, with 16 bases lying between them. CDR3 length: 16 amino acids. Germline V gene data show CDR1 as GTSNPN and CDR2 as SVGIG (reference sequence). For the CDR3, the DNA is TGTGCCTGGAGTTCACCAGGAGGTAATATGAACACTGAAGCTTTCTTT. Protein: CAWSSPGGNMNTEAFF.

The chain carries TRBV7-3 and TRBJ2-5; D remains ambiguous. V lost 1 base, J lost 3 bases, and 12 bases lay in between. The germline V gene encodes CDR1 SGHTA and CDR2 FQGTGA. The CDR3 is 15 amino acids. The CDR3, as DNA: TGTGCCAGCAGCTTAATGTCTCAGGCCGAAGAGACCCAGTACTTC. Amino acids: CASSLMSQAEETQYF. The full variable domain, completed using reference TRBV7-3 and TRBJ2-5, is GAGVSQTPSNKVTEKGKYVELRCDPISGHTALYWYRQSLGQGPEFLIYFQGTGAADDSGLPNDRFFAVRPEGSVSTLKIQRTERGDSAVYLCASSLMSQAEETQYFGPGTRLLVL.

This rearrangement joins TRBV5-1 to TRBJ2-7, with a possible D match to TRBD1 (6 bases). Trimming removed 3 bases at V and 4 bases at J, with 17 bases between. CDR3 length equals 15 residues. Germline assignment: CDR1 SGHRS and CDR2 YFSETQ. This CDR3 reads CASSSQLGGVYEQYF. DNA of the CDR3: TGCGCCAGCAGCTCACAGCTTGGGGGCGTATACGAGCAGTACTTC.

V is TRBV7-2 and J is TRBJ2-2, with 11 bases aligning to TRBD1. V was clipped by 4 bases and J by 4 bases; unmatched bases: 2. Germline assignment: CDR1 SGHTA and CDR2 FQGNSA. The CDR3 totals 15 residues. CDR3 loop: CASSWTGGGTGELFF. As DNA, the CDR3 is TGTGCCAGCAGCTGGACAGGGGGCGGCACCGGGGAGCTGTTTTTT.

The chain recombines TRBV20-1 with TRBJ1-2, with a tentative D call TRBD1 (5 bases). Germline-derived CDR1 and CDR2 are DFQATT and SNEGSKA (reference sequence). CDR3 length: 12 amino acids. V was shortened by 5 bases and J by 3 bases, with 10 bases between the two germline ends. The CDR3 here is CSAPDSHYGYTF. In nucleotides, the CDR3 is TGCAGTGCTCCTGACAGCCACTATGGCTACACCTTC.

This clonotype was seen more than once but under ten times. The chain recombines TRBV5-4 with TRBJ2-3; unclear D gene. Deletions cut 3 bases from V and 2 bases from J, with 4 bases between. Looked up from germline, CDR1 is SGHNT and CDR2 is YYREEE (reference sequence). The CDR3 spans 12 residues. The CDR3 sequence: CASSYDTDTQYF. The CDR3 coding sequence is TGTGCCAGCAGCTACGACACAGATACGCAGTATTTT. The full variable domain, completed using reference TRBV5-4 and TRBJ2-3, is ETGVTQSPTHLIKTRGQQVTLRCSSQSGHNTVSWYQQALGQGPQFIFQYYREEENGRGNFPPRFSGLQFPNYSSELNVNALELDDSALYLCASSYDTDTQYFGPGTRLTVL.

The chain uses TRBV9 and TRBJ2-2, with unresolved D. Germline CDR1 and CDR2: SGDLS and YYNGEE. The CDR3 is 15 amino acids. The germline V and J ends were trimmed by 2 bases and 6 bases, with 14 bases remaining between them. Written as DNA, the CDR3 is TGTGCCAGCAGCGTCGCCCGTTCTTTCCCCGGGGAGCTGTTTTTT. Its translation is CASSVARSFPGELFF.

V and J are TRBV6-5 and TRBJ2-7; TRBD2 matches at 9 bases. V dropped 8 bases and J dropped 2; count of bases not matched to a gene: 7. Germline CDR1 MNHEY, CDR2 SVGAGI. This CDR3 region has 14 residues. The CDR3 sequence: CASSYSGSAYEQYF. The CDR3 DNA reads TGTGCCAGCTCCTATAGCGGGAGCGCCTACGAGCAGTACTTC.

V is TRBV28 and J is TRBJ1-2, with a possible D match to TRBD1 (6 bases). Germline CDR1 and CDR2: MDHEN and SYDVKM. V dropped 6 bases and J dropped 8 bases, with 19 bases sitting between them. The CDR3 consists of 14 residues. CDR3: CASSPLQGSRGYTF. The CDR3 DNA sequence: TGTGCCAGCAGCCCCCTACAGGGATCGAGAGGCTACACCTTC.

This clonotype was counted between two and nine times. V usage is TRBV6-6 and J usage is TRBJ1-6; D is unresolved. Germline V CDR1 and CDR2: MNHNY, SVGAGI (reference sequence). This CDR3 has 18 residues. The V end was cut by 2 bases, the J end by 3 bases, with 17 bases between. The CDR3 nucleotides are TGTGCCAGCAGTTACCCCCGGGGTTCAGAAAGCTATAATTCACCCCTCCACTTT. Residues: CASSYPRGSESYNSPLHF.

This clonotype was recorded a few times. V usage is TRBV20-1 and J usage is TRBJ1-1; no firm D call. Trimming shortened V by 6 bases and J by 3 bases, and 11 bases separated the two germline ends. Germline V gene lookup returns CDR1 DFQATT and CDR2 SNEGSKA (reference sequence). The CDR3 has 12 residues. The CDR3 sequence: CSALVHYTEAFF. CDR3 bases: TGCAGTGCCCTCGTGCACTACACTGAAGCTTTCTTT.

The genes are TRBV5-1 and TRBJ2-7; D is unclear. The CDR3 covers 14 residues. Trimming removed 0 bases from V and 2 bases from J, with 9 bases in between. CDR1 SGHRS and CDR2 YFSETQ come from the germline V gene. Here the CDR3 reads CASSLDFPAYEQYF. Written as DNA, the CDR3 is TGCGCCAGCAGCTTGGACTTCCCCGCCTACGAGCAGTACTTC.

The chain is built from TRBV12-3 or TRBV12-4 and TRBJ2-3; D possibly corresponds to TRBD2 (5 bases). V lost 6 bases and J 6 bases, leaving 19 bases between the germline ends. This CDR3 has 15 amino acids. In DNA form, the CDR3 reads TGTGCCAGCAGCCCCACGGGAAGTGGGGAGGATACGCAGTATTTT. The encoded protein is CASSPTGSGEDTQYF.

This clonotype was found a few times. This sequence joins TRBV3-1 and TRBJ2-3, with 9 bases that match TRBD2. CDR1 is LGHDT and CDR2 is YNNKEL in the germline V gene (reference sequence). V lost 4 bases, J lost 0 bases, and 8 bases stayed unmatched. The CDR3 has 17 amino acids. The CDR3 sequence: CASSPRSLAGSTDTQYF. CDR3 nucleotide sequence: TGTGCCAGCAGCCCCAGGTCGCTAGCGGGGAGCACAGATACGCAGTATTTT.

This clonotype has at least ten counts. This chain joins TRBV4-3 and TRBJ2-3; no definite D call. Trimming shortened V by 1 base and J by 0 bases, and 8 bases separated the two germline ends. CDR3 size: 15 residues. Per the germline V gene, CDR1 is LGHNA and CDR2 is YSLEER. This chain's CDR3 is CASSQGTYSTDTQYF. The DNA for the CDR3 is TGCGCCAGCAGCCAAGGGACGTACAGCACAGATACGCAGTATTTT.

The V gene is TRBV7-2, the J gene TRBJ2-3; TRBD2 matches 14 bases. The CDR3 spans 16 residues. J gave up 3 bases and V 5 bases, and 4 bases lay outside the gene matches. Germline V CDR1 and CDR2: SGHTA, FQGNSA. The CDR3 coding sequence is TGTGCCAGCAGCCGAGGGACTAGCGGGAGAACAGATACGCAGTATTTT. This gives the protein CASSRGTSGRTDTQYF.

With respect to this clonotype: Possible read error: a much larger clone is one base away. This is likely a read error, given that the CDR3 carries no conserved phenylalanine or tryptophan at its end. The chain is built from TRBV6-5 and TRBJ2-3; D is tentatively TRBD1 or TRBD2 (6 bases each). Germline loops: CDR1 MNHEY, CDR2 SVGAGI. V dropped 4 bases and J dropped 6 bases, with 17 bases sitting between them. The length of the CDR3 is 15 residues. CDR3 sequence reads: CASSFAGQRWDTQYL. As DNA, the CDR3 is TGTGCCAGCAGTTTCGCGGGACAAAGATGGGATACGCAGTATCTT.

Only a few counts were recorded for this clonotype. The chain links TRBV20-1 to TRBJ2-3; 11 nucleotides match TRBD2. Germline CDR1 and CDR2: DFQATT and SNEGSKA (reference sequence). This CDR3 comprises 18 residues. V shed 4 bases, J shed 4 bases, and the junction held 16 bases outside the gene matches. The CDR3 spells CSATGSLVAGGSSDTQYF. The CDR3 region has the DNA TGCAGTGCTACGGGGTCCCTAGTAGCGGGAGGGAGTTCAGATACGCAGTATTTT.

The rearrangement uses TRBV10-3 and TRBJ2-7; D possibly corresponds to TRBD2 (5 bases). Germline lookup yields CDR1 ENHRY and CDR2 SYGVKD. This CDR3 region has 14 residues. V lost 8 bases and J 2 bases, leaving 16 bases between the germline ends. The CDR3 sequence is CAIQDLLGAYEQYF. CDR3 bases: TGTGCCATCCAGGACCTACTAGGAGCCTACGAGCAGTACTTC.

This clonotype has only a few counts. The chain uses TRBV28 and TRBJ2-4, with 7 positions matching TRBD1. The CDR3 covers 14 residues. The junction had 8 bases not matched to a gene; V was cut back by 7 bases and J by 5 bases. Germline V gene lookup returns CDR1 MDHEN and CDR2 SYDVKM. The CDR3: CASTPGQQQNIQYF. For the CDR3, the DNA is TGTGCCAGCACCCCGGGACAGCAACAAAACATTCAGTACTTC.